A selection of T cell receptor beta chains follows, all from one sample in a study of blood T cell repertoires in COVID-19. TCRdb's copy holds only in-frame clones and misses some; the assay was immunoSEQ multiplex PCR. The table includes 250,000 or so clones, 70% to 90% detected once. Sequenced sample: PBMCs or T cells enriched from blood (not recorded which). The receptors shown here come from a woman aged 45-60 years who had been exposed to COVID-19. Both conserved end residues are part of each CDR3. The D gene is left open where the match is weak. Clone size, where shown, is once, few, many, or a class for clones that have expanded.

cdr3_length: 15; v_call: TRBV28; d_call: -; j_call: TRBJ2-7; clone_size: -; cdr3_aa: CASSSPGELTYEQYF; cdr3_nt: TGTGCCAGCAGTTCCCCCGGGGAGTTGACCTACGAGCAGTACTTC
cdr3_length: 15; v_call: TRBV7-2; d_call: -; j_call: TRBJ2-2; clone_size: -; cdr3_aa: CASSLEAQGTGELFF; cdr3_nt: TGTGCCAGCAGCTTAGAAGCCCAGGGCACCGGGGAGCTGTTTTTT
cdr3_length: 16; v_call: TRBV27; d_call: TRBD1; j_call: TRBJ1-2; clone_size: -; cdr3_aa: CASSKERGRVNYGYTF; cdr3_nt: TGTGCCAGCAGTAAGGAAAGGGGGCGTGTTAACTATGGCTACACCTTC
cdr3_length: 15; v_call: TRBV7-9; d_call: -; j_call: TRBJ1-1; clone_size: -; cdr3_aa: CASSSRRASGTEAFF; cdr3_nt: TGTGCCAGCAGCTCTCGTAGGGCTAGCGGGACTGAAGCTTTCTTT
cdr3_length: 16; v_call: TRBV7-2; d_call: TRBD1; j_call: TRBJ1-5; clone_size: -; cdr3_aa: CASSPGQGPSNQPQHF; cdr3_nt: TGTGCCAGCAGCCCAGGACAGGGGCCGAGCAATCAGCCCCAGCATTTT
cdr3_length: 12; v_call: TRBV28; d_call: -; j_call: TRBJ1-3; clone_size: -; cdr3_aa: CASSFRGNTIYF; cdr3_nt: TGTGCCAGCAGTTTCAGAGGAAACACCATATATTTT
cdr3_length: 16; v_call: TRBV5-5; d_call: TRBD2; j_call: TRBJ2-7; clone_size: -; cdr3_aa: CASSTAPLAGVSEQYF; cdr3_nt: TGTGCCAGCAGCACTGCCCCACTAGCGGGGGTTTCCGAGCAGTACTTC
cdr3_length: 16; v_call: TRBV30; d_call: -; j_call: TRBJ2-2; clone_size: few; cdr3_aa: CAWSGLLLSNTGELFF; cdr3_nt: TGTGCCTGGAGTGGGTTATTACTATCGAACACCGGGGAGCTGTTTTTT
cdr3_length: 16; v_call: TRBV15; d_call: TRBD1; j_call: TRBJ1-3; clone_size: -; cdr3_aa: CATSRAYPGQGDTIYF; cdr3_nt: TGTGCCACCAGCAGAGCCTACCCCGGACAGGGAGACACCATATATTTT
cdr3_length: 16; v_call: TRBV9; d_call: -; j_call: TRBJ1-3; clone_size: -; cdr3_aa: CASSVDMTSLRNTIYF; cdr3_nt: TGTGCCAGCAGCGTAGACATGACATCTCTCCGAAACACCATATATTTT
cdr3_length: 15; v_call: TRBV2; d_call: -; j_call: TRBJ1-5; clone_size: once; cdr3_aa: CASSEAGQGDQPQHF; cdr3_nt: TGTGCCAGCAGTGAAGCCGGCCAGGGCGATCAGCCCCAGCATTTT
cdr3_length: 15; v_call: TRBV13; d_call: TRBD1; j_call: TRBJ1-1; clone_size: -; cdr3_aa: CASRKDRGGNTEAFF; cdr3_nt: TGTGCCAGCAGAAAAGACAGGGGGGGAAACACTGAAGCTTTCTTT
cdr3_length: 14; v_call: TRBV20-1; d_call: TRBD1; j_call: TRBJ2-1; clone_size: -; cdr3_aa: CSASPGQGINEQFF; cdr3_nt: TGCAGTGCTAGTCCGGGACAGGGAATCAATGAGCAGTTCTTC
cdr3_length: 17; v_call: TRBV5-1; d_call: -; j_call: TRBJ1-3; clone_size: -; cdr3_aa: CASSLGEQGFGGNTIYF; cdr3_nt: TGCGCCAGCAGCTTGGGAGAGCAGGGGTTCGGTGGAAACACCATATATTTT
cdr3_length: 15; v_call: TRBV9; d_call: -; j_call: TRBJ2-3; clone_size: -; cdr3_aa: CASSVDITHTDTQYF; cdr3_nt: TGTGCCAGCAGCGTAGACATAACCCACACAGATACGCAGTATTTT
cdr3_length: 16; v_call: TRBV5-4; d_call: -; j_call: TRBJ1-2; clone_size: -; cdr3_aa: CASSLGGGASSYGYTF; cdr3_nt: TGTGCCAGCAGCTTGGGTGGGGGGGCGAGCAGCTATGGCTACACCTTC
cdr3_length: 11; v_call: TRBV12-3/TRBV12-4; d_call: -; j_call: TRBJ1-1; clone_size: -; cdr3_aa: CASSFLTEAFF; cdr3_nt: TGTGCCAGCAGTTTCCTAACTGAAGCTTTCTTT
cdr3_length: 15; v_call: TRBV4-2; d_call: TRBD2; j_call: TRBJ2-7; clone_size: -; cdr3_aa: CASSQDTSGGYEQYF; cdr3_nt: TGTGCCAGCAGCCAAGATACTAGCGGGGGCTACGAGCAGTACTTC
cdr3_length: 16; v_call: TRBV18; d_call: TRBD1; j_call: TRBJ1-5; clone_size: -; cdr3_aa: CASSPSSGTGNQPQHF; cdr3_nt: TGTGCCAGCTCACCCTCCTCCGGGACAGGGAATCAGCCCCAGCATTTT
cdr3_length: 15; v_call: TRBV25-1; d_call: TRBD1; j_call: TRBJ2-2; clone_size: -; cdr3_aa: CASSPQGASTGELFF; cdr3_nt: TGTGCCAGCAGTCCTCAGGGGGCGAGCACCGGGGAGCTGTTTTTT
cdr3_length: 15; v_call: TRBV2; d_call: TRBD2; j_call: TRBJ2-4; clone_size: -; cdr3_aa: CASSLSGGAGNIQYF; cdr3_nt: TGTGCCAGCAGCCTTAGCGGGGGGGCGGGAAACATTCAGTACTTC
cdr3_length: 19; v_call: TRBV27; d_call: TRBD2; j_call: TRBJ2-3; clone_size: -; cdr3_aa: CASSLIVASGGASTDTQYF; cdr3_nt: TGTGCCAGCAGTTTAATCGTGGCTAGCGGGGGGGCTAGCACAGATACGCAGTATTTT
cdr3_length: 15; v_call: TRBV7-2; d_call: TRBD1; j_call: TRBJ1-5; clone_size: -; cdr3_aa: CASNRGGRVDQPQHF; cdr3_nt: TGTGCCAGCAACAGGGGGGGCAGGGTGGATCAGCCCCAGCATTTT
cdr3_length: 14; v_call: TRBV11-3; d_call: -; j_call: TRBJ1-1; clone_size: -; cdr3_aa: CASAPGAGNTEAFF; cdr3_nt: TGTGCCAGCGCTCCAGGGGCAGGGAACACTGAAGCTTTCTTT